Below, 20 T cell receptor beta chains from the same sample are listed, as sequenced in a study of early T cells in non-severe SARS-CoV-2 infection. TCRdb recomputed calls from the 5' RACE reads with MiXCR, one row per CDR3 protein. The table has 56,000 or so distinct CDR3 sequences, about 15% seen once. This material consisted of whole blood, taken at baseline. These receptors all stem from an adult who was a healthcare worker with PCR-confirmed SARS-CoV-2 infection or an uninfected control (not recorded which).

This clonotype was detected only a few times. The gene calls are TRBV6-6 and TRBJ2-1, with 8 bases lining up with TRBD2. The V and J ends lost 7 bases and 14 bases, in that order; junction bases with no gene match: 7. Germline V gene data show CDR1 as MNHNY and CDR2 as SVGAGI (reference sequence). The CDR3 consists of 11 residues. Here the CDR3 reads CASTDAGGEFF. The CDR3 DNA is TGTGCCAGCACCGACGCGGGGGGTGAGTTCTTC.

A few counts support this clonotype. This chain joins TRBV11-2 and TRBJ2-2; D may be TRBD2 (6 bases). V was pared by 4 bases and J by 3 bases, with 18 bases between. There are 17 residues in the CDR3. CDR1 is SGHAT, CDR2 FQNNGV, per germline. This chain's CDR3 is CASSSTPGTQYTGELFF. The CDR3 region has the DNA TGTGCCAGCAGCTCGACCCCCGGGACTCAATACACCGGGGAGCTGTTTTTT.

The CDR3 here is CASSRTTRLYEQYF. CDR3 sequence (DNA): TGCGCCAGCAGCCGCACGACCAGGTTGTACGAGCAGTACTTC. The chain joins TRBV5-1 to TRBJ2-7; D uncertain. Trimming cost V 4 bases and J 4 bases, with 15 bases left between them. Per the germline V gene, CDR1 is SGHRS and CDR2 is YFSETQ. CDR3 length: 14 residues.

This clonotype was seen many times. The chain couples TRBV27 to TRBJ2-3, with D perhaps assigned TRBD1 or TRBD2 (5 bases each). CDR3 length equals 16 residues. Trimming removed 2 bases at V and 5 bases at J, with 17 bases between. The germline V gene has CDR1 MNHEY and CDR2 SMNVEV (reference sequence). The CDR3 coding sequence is TGTGCCAGCAGTTTAACCGGGACCTACGCGAAAGATACGCAGTATTTT. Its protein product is CASSLTGTYAKDTQYF.

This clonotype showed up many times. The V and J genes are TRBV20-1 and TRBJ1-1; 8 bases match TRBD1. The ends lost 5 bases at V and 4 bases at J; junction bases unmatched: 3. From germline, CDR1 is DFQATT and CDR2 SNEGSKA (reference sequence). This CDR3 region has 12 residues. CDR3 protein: CSAAQGGTEAFF. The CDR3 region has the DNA TGCAGTGCTGCACAGGGGGGCACTGAAGCTTTCTTT.

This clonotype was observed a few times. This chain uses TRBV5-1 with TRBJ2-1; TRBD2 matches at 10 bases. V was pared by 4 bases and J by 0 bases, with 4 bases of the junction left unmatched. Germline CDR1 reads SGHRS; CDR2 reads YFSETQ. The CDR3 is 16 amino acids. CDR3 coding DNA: TGCGCCAGCAGCCGAACTAGCGGGAACTCCTACAATGAGCAGTTCTTC. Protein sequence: CASSRTSGNSYNEQFF.

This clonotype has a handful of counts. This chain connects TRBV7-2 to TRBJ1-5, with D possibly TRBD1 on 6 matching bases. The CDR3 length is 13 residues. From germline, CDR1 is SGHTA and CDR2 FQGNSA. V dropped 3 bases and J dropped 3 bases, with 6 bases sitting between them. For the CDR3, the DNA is TGTGCCAGCAGCTTGGGGGCCAATCAGCCCCAGCATTTT. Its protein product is CASSLGANQPQHF.

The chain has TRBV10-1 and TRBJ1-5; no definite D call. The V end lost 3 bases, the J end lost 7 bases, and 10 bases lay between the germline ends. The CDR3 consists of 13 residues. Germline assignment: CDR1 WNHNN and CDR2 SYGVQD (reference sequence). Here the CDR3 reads CASSDPEAQPQHF. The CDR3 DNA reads TGCGCCAGCAGTGACCCGGAGGCCCAGCCCCAGCATTTT.

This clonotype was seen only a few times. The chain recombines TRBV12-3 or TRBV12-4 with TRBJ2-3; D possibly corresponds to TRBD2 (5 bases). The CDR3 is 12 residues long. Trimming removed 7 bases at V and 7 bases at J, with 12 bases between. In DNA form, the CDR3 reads TGTGCCAGCACCACAACCGGGAATACGCAGTATTTT. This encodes CASTTTGNTQYF.

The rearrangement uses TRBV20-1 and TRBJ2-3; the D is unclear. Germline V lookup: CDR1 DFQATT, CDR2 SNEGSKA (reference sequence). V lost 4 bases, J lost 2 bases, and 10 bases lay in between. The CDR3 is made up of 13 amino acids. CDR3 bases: TGCAGTGCTACGGACGGGCTCACAGATACGCAGTATTTT. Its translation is CSATDGLTDTQYF.

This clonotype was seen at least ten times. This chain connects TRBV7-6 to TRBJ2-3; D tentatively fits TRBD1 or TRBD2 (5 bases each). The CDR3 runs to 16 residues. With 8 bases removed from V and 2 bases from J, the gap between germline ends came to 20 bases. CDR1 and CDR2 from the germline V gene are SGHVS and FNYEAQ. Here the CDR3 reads CASPSLPGPYTDTQYF. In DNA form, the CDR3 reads TGTGCCAGCCCCTCCCTGCCGGGACCCTACACAGATACGCAGTATTTT. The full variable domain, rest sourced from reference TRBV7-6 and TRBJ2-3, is GAGVSQSPRYKVTKRGQDVALRCDPISGHVSLYWYRQALGQGPEFLTYFNYEAQQDKSGLPNDRFSAERPEGSISTLTIQRTEQRDSAMYRCASPSLPGPYTDTQYFGPGTRLTVL.

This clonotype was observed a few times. In DNA form, the CDR3 reads TGTGCCAGCAGCTTAGTTTTGGGGAACGGAGAAGCTTTCTTT. This gives the protein CASSLVLGNGEAFF. The chain has TRBV11-2 and TRBJ1-1, with no clear D. Germline values: CDR1 SGHAT, CDR2 FQNNGV. The CDR3 covers 14 residues. V lost 1 base and J lost 8, with 14 bases in between.

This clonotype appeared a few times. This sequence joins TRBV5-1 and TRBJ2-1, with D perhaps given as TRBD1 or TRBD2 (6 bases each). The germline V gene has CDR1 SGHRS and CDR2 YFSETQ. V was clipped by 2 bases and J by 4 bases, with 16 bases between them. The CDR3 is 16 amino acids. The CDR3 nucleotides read TGCGCCAGCAGCTTACGAACGGGGGCCCTTTACAATGAGCAGTTCTTC. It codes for CASSLRTGALYNEQFF.

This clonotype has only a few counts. Here the CDR3 reads CASSSGVRTDTQYF. The CDR3 nucleotides read TGTGCCAGCAGTTCGGGAGTGAGGACAGATACGCAGTATTTT. The V and J genes are TRBV12-3 or TRBV12-4 and TRBJ2-3; D is perhaps TRBD2 (6 bases). Trimming cost V 4 bases and J 3 bases, with 11 bases left between them. The CDR3 runs 14 residues.

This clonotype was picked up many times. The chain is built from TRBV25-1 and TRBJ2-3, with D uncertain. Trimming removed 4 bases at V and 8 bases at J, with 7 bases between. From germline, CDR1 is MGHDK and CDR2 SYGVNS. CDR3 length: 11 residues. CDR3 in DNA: TGTGCCAGCAGTGCCGTGGGTACGCAGTATTTT. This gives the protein CASSAVGTQYF. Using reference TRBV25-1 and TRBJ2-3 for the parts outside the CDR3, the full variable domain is EADIYQTPRYLVIGTGKKITLECSQTMGHDKMYWYQQDPGMELHLIHYSYGVNSTEKGDLSSESTVSRIRTEHFPLTLESARPSHTSQYLCASSAVGTQYFGPGTRLTVL.

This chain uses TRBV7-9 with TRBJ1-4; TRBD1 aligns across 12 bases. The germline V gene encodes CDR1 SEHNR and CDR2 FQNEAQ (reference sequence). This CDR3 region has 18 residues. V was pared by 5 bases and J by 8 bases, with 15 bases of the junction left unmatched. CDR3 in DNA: TGTGCCAGCAGCCCTGGGGACAGGGGGCGTTTATGGGACGAAAAACTGTTTTTT. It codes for CASSPGDRGRLWDEKLFF.

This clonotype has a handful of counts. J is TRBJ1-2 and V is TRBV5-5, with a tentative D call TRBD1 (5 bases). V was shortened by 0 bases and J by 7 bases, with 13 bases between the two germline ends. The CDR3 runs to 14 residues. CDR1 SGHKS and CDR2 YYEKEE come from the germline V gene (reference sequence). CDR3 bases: TGTGCCAGCAGCTTGGACAGGATCGGGGTTGGCTACACCTTC. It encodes CASSLDRIGVGYTF.

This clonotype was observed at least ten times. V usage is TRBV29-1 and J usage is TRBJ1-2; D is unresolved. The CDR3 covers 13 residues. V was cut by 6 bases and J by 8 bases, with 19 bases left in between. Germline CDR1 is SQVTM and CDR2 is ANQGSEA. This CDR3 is CSVQTGSYGGYTF. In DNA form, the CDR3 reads TGCAGCGTCCAAACCGGTTCCTATGGAGGCTACACCTTC.

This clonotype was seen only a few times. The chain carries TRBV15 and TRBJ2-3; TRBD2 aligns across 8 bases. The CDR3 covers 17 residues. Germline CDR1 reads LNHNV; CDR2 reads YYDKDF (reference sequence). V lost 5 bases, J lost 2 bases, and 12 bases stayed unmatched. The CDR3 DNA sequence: TGTGCCACCAGCCCCCACCCCAGCGGGGGTTCCACAGATACGCAGTATTTT. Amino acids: CATSPHPSGGSTDTQYF.

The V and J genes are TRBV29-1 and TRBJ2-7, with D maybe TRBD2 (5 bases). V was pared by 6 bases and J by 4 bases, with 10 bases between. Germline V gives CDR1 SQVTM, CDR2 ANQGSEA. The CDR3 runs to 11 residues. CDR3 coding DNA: TGCAGCGTCAAGGGCGGGTACGAGCAGTACTTC. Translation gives CSVKGGYEQYF.